Presented here are 19 T cell receptor beta chains from one specimen sequenced in a study of cytomegalovirus exposure and HLA in healthy donors. PCR involved 60 Vbeta and 13 Jbeta primers. Some clones are missing from TCRdb's copy, which holds only in-frame ones; the method was immunoSEQ multiplex PCR. The data contain under 200,000 clones, 65% to 80% of them seen just once; the ten biggest clones take up 0.65% to 0.75%. Sequenced input: PBMCs. These receptor sequences come from a woman in her 40s in good health and CMV-seronegative.

J is TRBJ2-1 and V is TRBV7-9, with D unresolved. Deletions cut 2 bases from V and 6 bases from J, with 8 bases between. This CDR3 contains 13 residues. Looked up from germline, CDR1 is SEHNR and CDR2 is FQNEAQ (reference sequence). DNA for the CDR3: TGTGCCAGCAGCTTATCCTCGGTCAATGAGCAGTTCTTC. Translated, it gives CASSLSSVNEQFF.

The rearrangement links TRBV7-2 to TRBJ2-7, with 7 positions matching TRBD2. CDR1 and CDR2 (germline): SGHTA, FQGNSA. Trimming at V came to 1 base and at J to 4 bases, leaving 7 bases not matched to a gene. The CDR3 sequence is 15 residues long. CDR3 amino acids: CASSLVTSAIYEQYF. In nucleotides, the CDR3 is TGTGCCAGCAGCTTAGTAACTAGCGCAATATACGAGCAGTACTTC.

This chain connects TRBV30 to TRBJ1-2; 8 bases are a match to TRBD1. The CDR3 loop spans 13 amino acids. Germline values: CDR1 GTSNPN, CDR2 SVGIG (reference sequence). With 2 bases clipped from V and 6 bases from J, the junction kept 5 bases outside the gene matches. This chain's CDR3 is CAWSTSGGNGYTF. The CDR3 bases are TGTGCCTGGAGTACGTCAGGGGGCAATGGCTACACCTTC. Using reference TRBV30 and TRBJ1-2 for the parts outside the CDR3, the full variable domain is SQTIHQWPATLVQPVGSPLSLECTVEGTSNPNLYWYRQAAGRGLQLLFYSVGIGQISSEVPQNLSASRPQDRQFILSSKKLLLSDSGFYLCAWSTSGGNGYTFGSGTRLTVV.

This sequence joins TRBV5-4 and TRBJ2-1, with 10 nucleotides matching TRBD2. Germline V gene lookup returns CDR1 SGHNT and CDR2 YYREEE (reference sequence). The J segment lost 9 bases and the V segment lost 0 bases, leaving 9 bases of the junction unmatched. The CDR3 is 16 residues long. CDR3 amino acids: CASSLGNSGGSGEQFF. In DNA, the CDR3 is TGTGCCAGCAGCTTGGGCAATAGCGGGGGGTCGGGTGAGCAGTTCTTC.

The chain couples TRBV7-9 to TRBJ1-1; no firm D call. Germline V gene data show CDR1 as SEHNR and CDR2 as FQNEAQ (reference sequence). Trimming pared 1 base from V and 6 bases from J, leaving 12 bases between. The CDR3 runs to 14 residues. The CDR3 bases are TGTGCCAGCAGCTTAGTCGTAGGAGGTTCTGAAGCTTTCTTT. This gives the protein CASSLVVGGSEAFF.

J is TRBJ1-3 and V is TRBV9, with TRBD1 matching 9 bases. The CDR3 length is 17 residues. V lost 4 bases to trimming and J lost 0 bases; unmatched junction nucleotides: 8. Germline assignment: CDR1 SGDLS and CDR2 YYNGEE. The CDR3 sequence: CASSSRDRVGSGNTIYF. Written as DNA, the CDR3 is TGTGCCAGCAGCAGCCGGGACAGGGTGGGCTCTGGAAACACCATATATTTT.

In this sample, this clone turned up a few times. This chain links TRBV6-5 with TRBJ1-1, with D perhaps matching TRBD1 (5 bases). The CDR3 is 13 amino acids. V lost 3 bases, J lost 6 bases, and 11 bases lay in between. Germline V gene data show CDR1 as MNHEY and CDR2 as SVGAGI. In DNA form, the CDR3 reads TGTGCCAGCAGTTATGGGGGGTCGGCTGAAGCTTTCTTT. Translation: CASSYGGSAEAFF.

CDR3 residues: CASSPPLGGYEQYF. The CDR3 DNA reads as TGTGCCAGCAGTCCCCCACTAGGCGGGTACGAGCAGTACTTC. The rearrangement joins TRBV6-1 to TRBJ2-7; D is possibly TRBD2 (5 bases). The CDR3 length is 14 residues. V was cut by 5 bases and J by 4 bases, with 15 bases left in between. Germline CDR1 is MNHNS and CDR2 is SASEGT.

The genes are TRBV6-5 and TRBJ2-1; 7 nucleotides match TRBD1. This CDR3 has 16 residues. Germline CDR1 and CDR2: MNHEY and SVGAGI. The junction had 12 bases not matched to a gene; V was cut back by 4 bases and J by 6 bases. Here the CDR3 DNA reads TGTGCCAGCAGTTTCTACAGGGGCTCAGGTAGCAATGAGCAGTTCTTC. This encodes CASSFYRGSGSNEQFF.

This clone was seen a few times. CDR3 coding DNA: TGTGCCAGCAGTTACGATGGGGCAGGGACTGAAGCTTTCTTT. It yields the protein CASSYDGAGTEAFF. The gene calls are TRBV6-5 and TRBJ1-1, with D possibly matching TRBD1 (5 bases). The CDR3 runs to 14 residues. Germline V CDR1 and CDR2: MNHEY, SVGAGI. Trimming pared 2 bases from V and 5 bases from J, leaving 12 bases between.

The DNA for the CDR3 is TGTGCCAGCAGTTTATTACCAGCGGGGGGGTCTGAGGGTGCCCAGTACTTC. Protein product: CASSLLPAGGSEGAQYF. The chain recombines TRBV27 with TRBJ2-5; 10 bases match TRBD2. V lost 1 base, J lost 9 bases, and 14 bases stayed unmatched. The CDR3 totals 17 residues. Germline loops: CDR1 MNHEY, CDR2 SMNVEV (reference sequence).

The chain employs TRBV2 and TRBJ2-3; 8 bases are shared with TRBD1. V lost 6 bases to trimming and J lost 2 bases; unmatched junction nucleotides: 7. CDR1 and CDR2 from the germline V gene are SNHLY and FYNNEI. The CDR3 covers 15 residues. This chain's CDR3 is CASRAGTGLTDTQYF. For the CDR3, the DNA is TGTGCCAGCAGAGCCGGGACAGGCCTCACAGATACGCAGTATTTT.

The CDR3 bases are TGTGCCAGCACCTCTGGCGGGGTTCACTATGGCTACACCTTC. This codes for CASTSGGVHYGYTF. This chain links TRBV5-6 with TRBJ1-2; D unclear. CDR3 length: 14 residues. The ends were cut back, 6 bases at V and 3 bases at J, with 15 bases in the middle. Germline V gene lookup returns CDR1 SGHDT and CDR2 YYEEEE.

The rearrangement uses TRBV5-1 and TRBJ2-7; D may be TRBD1 (6 bases). V was pared by 1 base and J by 3 bases, with 14 bases between. The CDR3 covers 15 residues. In germline, CDR1 is SGHRS, CDR2 YFSETQ. Here the CDR3 DNA reads TGCGCCAGCAGCTTGTCAAGGACAGAAGGCTACGAGCAGTACTTC. Protein product: CASSLSRTEGYEQYF. The full variable domain, its missing parts supplied by reference TRBV5-1 and TRBJ2-7, is KAGVTQTPRYLIKTRGQQVTLSCSPISGHRSVSWYQQTPGQGLQFLFEYFSETQRNKGNFPGRFSGRQFSNSRSEMNVSTLELGDSALYLCASSLSRTEGYEQYFGPGTRLTVT.

The chain links TRBV11-3 to TRBJ1-1; a possible D gene is TRBD1 (5 bases). V lost 2 bases to trimming and J lost 4 bases, with 8 bases between them. From germline, CDR1 is SGHNT and CDR2 YENEEA. The CDR3 sequence is 13 residues long. The CDR3 DNA reads TGTGCCAGCAGCTTAAGGGGCACCACTGAAGCTTTCTTT. Translated, it gives CASSLRGTTEAFF. Full variable domain (outside the CDR3, taken from reference TRBV11-3 and TRBJ1-1): EAGVVQSPRYKIIEKKQPVAFWCNPISGHNTLYWYLQNLGQGPELLIRYENEEAVDDSQLPKDRFSAERLKGVDSTLKIQPAELGDSAVYLCASSLRGTTEAFFGQGTRLTVV.

This clone was seen only once. V and J are TRBV30 and TRBJ1-3; possible D gene TRBD1, 6 bases. This CDR3 region has 15 residues. Trimming left V 0 bases short and J 4 bases short, with 13 bases between. Germline loops: CDR1 GTSNPN, CDR2 SVGIG (reference sequence). CDR3 nucleotide sequence: TGTGCCTGGAGTGTACCAAGGGGGACAGGAAACACCATATATTTT. Its translation: CAWSVPRGTGNTIYF.

The rearrangement uses TRBV28 and TRBJ1-4; D remains ambiguous. CDR3 length: 14 amino acids. From germline, CDR1 is MDHEN and CDR2 SYDVKM. V was shortened by 3 bases and J by 3 bases, with 8 bases between the two germline ends. The CDR3 nucleotides are TGTGCCAGCAGTTTCGGGGTGGCTAATGAAAAACTGTTTTTT. Protein product: CASSFGVANEKLFF.

The genes are TRBV29-1 and TRBJ1-1, with TRBD1 matching 9 bases. The germline gives CDR1 SQVTM, CDR2 ANQGSEA. Trimming cost V 6 bases and J 0 bases; bases outside gene matches: 2. The CDR3 sequence is 13 residues long. The CDR3 sequence: CSVQGAMNTEAFF. The CDR3 DNA follows: TGCAGCGTACAGGGGGCGATGAACACTGAAGCTTTCTTT.

The gene calls are TRBV13 and TRBJ2-7; a possible D gene is TRBD2 (6 bases). V was trimmed by 5 bases and J by 4 bases, leaving 9 bases between them. Germline lookup yields CDR1 PRHDT and CDR2 FYEKMQ (reference sequence). The CDR3 length is 12 residues. CDR3 coding DNA: TGTGCCAGCAGCAAAGGGACTTACGAGCAGTACTTC. Translation: CASSKGTYEQYF. The complete variable domain, with remaining parts taken from reference TRBV13 and TRBJ2-7, reads AAGVIQSPRHLIKEKRETATLKCYPIPRHDTVYWYQQGPGQDPQFLISFYEKMQSDKGSIPDRFSAQQFSDYHSELNMSSLELGDSALYFCASSKGTYEQYFGPGTRLTVT.